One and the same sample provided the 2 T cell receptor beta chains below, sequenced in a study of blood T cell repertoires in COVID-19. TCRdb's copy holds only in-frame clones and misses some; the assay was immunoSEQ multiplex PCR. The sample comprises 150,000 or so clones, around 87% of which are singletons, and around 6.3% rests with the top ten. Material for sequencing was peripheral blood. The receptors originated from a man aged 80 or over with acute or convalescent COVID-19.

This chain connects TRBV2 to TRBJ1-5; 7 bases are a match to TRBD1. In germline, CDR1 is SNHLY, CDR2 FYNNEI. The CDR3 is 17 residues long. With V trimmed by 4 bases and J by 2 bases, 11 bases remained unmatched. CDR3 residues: CASSGGKGAYGNQPQHF. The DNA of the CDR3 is TGTGCCAGCAGTGGGGGGAAGGGGGCTTATGGCAATCAGCCCCAGCATTTT.

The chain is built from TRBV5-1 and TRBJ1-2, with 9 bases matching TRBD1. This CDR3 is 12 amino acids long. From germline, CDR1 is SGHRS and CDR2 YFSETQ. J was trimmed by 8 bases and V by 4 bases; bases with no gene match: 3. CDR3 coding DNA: TGCGCCAGCAGCCCTGGACAGGGGGGCTACACCTTC. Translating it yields CASSPGQGGYTF.